Each of the 15 T cell receptor beta chains below was sequenced from the same sample in a study of blood T cell repertoires in COVID-19. The table came from immunoSEQ multiplex PCR; TCRdb's copy has only in-frame clones and leaves some out. The sample lists fewer than 120,000 clones; around 80% were seen once. Sequencing input: peripheral blood. Source of these receptors: a woman older than 75 with acute or convalescent COVID-19.

J is TRBJ2-5 and V is TRBV5-1, with D possibly matching TRBD1 (6 bases). Trimming removed 4 bases from V and 3 bases from J, with 13 bases in between. Per germline, CDR1 SGHRS and CDR2 YFSETQ. The CDR3 has 14 amino acids. The CDR3 here is CASSPRGSEETQYF. The DNA for the CDR3 is TGCGCCAGCAGCCCCAGGGGTTCTGAAGAGACCCAGTACTTC.

The V call is TRBV2, the J call TRBJ1-2; 7 nucleotides match TRBD1. V was clipped by 8 bases and J by 6 bases; unmatched bases: 6. The CDR3 runs to 12 residues. The germline V gene has CDR1 SNHLY and CDR2 FYNNEI. The CDR3 sequence is CASRRQGHGYTF. The CDR3, as DNA: TGTGCCAGCCGTCGACAGGGCCATGGCTACACCTTC. The full variable domain, rest sourced from reference TRBV2 and TRBJ1-2, is EPEVTQTPSHQVTQMGQEVILRCVPISNHLYFYWYRQILGQKVEFLVSFYNNEISEKSEIFDDQFSVERPDGSNFTLKIRSTKLEDSAMYFCASRRQGHGYTFGSGTRLTVV.

The CDR3 DNA reads TGTGCCAGCAGTTTATCGGTGGGACTAGCGGGTGGAAATGAGCAGTTCTTC. Its translation: CASSLSVGLAGGNEQFF. This sequence joins TRBV27 and TRBJ2-1; 12 bases fit TRBD2. Trimming at V came to 0 bases and at J to 7 bases, leaving 7 bases not matched to a gene. Germline CDR1 is MNHEY and CDR2 is SMNVEV (reference sequence). The CDR3 is made up of 17 amino acids.

The rearrangement links TRBV5-8 to TRBJ2-6; 8 nucleotides match TRBD1. The CDR3 runs to 17 residues. The germline CDR1 and CDR2 sequences are SGHTS and YDEGEE. V lost 0 bases to trimming and J lost 3 bases; unmatched junction nucleotides: 5. For the CDR3, the DNA is TGTGCCAGCAGCTTGGTGGCAGGGGGCAGTGGGGCCAACGTCCTGACTTTC. It is translated as CASSLVAGGSGANVLTF. The whole variable domain, filled in from reference TRBV5-8 and TRBJ2-6, reads EAGVTQSPTHLIKTRGQQATLRCSPISGHTSVYWYQQALGLGLQFLLWYDEGEERNRGNFPPRFSGRQFPNYSSELNVNALELEDSALYLCASSLVAGGSGANVLTFGAGSRLTVL.

This clone was observed once. The chain's CDR3 is CASSRDGVGETQYF. Written as DNA, the CDR3 is TGCGCCAGCAGCCGAGATGGAGTCGGAGAGACCCAGTACTTC. V and J are TRBV4-3 and TRBJ2-5; D remains unclear. Germline CDR1 LGHNA, CDR2 YSLEER. V was trimmed by 4 bases and J by 4 bases, leaving 13 bases between them. CDR3 length: 14 residues.

CDR3 loop: CASSLTGGAGGNTIYF. CDR3 nucleotides: TGTGCCAGCAGCTTGACAGGGGGCGCAGGTGGAAACACCATATATTTT. The chain employs TRBV5-4 and TRBJ1-3; TRBD1 aligns across 9 bases. The CDR3 has 16 amino acids. Looked up from germline, CDR1 is SGHNT and CDR2 is YYREEE (reference sequence). J was trimmed by 3 bases and V by 1 base; bases with no gene match: 5.

The chain joins TRBV6-5 to TRBJ1-6; 9 bases are a match to TRBD1. The V gene's germline CDR1 is MNHEY and CDR2 SVGAGI. The CDR3 has 14 residues. Losses at the gene ends were 6 bases for V and 7 bases for J; bases not matched to a gene: 4. The CDR3 sequence is CASRWTGENSPLHF. CDR3 sequence (DNA): TGTGCCAGCAGGTGGACAGGGGAGAATTCACCCCTCCACTTT.

This chain connects TRBV5-5 to TRBJ2-1; a weak D match, TRBD1 (5 bases). Per germline, CDR1 SGHKS and CDR2 YYEKEE (reference sequence). Trimming cost V 4 bases and J 4 bases, with 24 bases left between them. There are 18 residues in the CDR3. CDR3 amino acids: CASSLHLKTVWGYNEQFF. As DNA, the CDR3 is TGTGCCAGCAGCCTCCACCTAAAGACAGTTTGGGGTTACAATGAGCAGTTCTTC.

Here the CDR3 DNA reads TGTGCCAGCTCAACCACCGGGACAGACAGCAATCAGCCCCAGCATTTT. Protein product: CASSTTGTDSNQPQHF. The chain employs TRBV18 and TRBJ1-5; 7 positions match TRBD1. Germline trimming cut 5 bases from V and 1 base from J; bases unmatched to any gene: 8. CDR3 length: 16 amino acids. From germline, CDR1 is KGHSH and CDR2 LQKENI.

J is TRBJ1-4 and V is TRBV2; TRBD1 matches at 10 bases. The V segment lost 6 bases and the J segment 1 base; nucleotides outside the gene matches: 11. Germline CDR1 is SNHLY and CDR2 is FYNNEI. This CDR3 contains 18 residues. Here the CDR3 DNA reads TGTGCCAGCAGAGGGACAGGGGTGACCCCCGAAACTAATGAAAAACTGTTTTTT. This translates into CASRGTGVTPETNEKLFF.

The sample holds a few counts of this clone. The CDR3 is CASSPSTSRKTEAFF. The CDR3, as DNA: TGTGCCAGCAGCCCCTCAACCTCCAGAAAAACTGAAGCTTTCTTT. The V gene is TRBV7-9, the J gene TRBJ1-1; D remains ambiguous. This CDR3 contains 15 residues. The germline V gene encodes CDR1 SEHNR and CDR2 FQNEAQ (reference sequence). V was shortened by 5 bases and J by 5 bases, with 18 bases between the two germline ends. Looking up the rest from reference TRBV7-9 and TRBJ1-1 gives the full variable domain: DTGVSQNPRHKITKRGQNVTFRCDPISEHNRLYWYRQTLGQGPEFLTYFQNEAQLEKSRLLSDRFSAERPKGSFSTLEIQRTEQGDSAMYLCASSPSTSRKTEAFFGQGTRLTVV.

The rearrangement uses TRBV5-4 and TRBJ2-3, with 13 nucleotides matching TRBD2. CDR3 size: 15 residues. V was clipped by 4 bases and J by 4 bases; unmatched bases: 3. The V gene's germline CDR1 is SGHNT and CDR2 YYREEE (reference sequence). CDR3 sequence: CASSRTSGSSDTQYF. CDR3 bases: TGTGCCAGCAGCAGGACTAGCGGGAGCTCAGATACGCAGTATTTT. The full variable domain, with the rest looked up from reference TRBV5-4 and TRBJ2-3, is ETGVTQSPTHLIKTRGQQVTLRCSSQSGHNTVSWYQQALGQGPQFIFQYYREEENGRGNFPPRFSGLQFPNYSSELNVNALELDDSALYLCASSRTSGSSDTQYFGPGTRLTVL.

The chain employs TRBV10-3 and TRBJ1-1; D may be TRBD1 (6 bases). This CDR3 comprises 13 residues. Deletions cut 8 bases from V and 0 bases from J, with 10 bases between. CDR1 and CDR2 (germline): ENHRY, SYGVKD. The chain's CDR3 is CAIGQGLNTEAFF. The CDR3 DNA is TGTGCCATCGGGCAGGGGTTGAACACTGAAGCTTTCTTT.

The rearrangement joins TRBV6-5 to TRBJ1-6, with D perhaps TRBD1 (5 bases). Trimming cost V 7 bases and J 7 bases, with 14 bases left between them. The CDR3 sequence is 14 residues long. Germline loops: CDR1 MNHEY, CDR2 SVGAGI. The CDR3 nucleotides are TGTGCCAGCACCGGTGGGACTGACAATTCACCCCTCCACTTT. It translates to CASTGGTDNSPLHF.

J is TRBJ1-2 and V is TRBV4-2, with 9 bases that match TRBD1. CDR3 length: 14 amino acids. V lost 2 bases, J lost 6 bases, and 4 bases stayed unmatched. CDR1 is LGHNA, CDR2 YNFKEQ, per germline. The CDR3 loop is CASSQRRTGDGYTF. CDR3 DNA: TGTGCCAGCAGCCAACGACGGACAGGGGATGGCTACACCTTC.